The 30 T cell receptor beta chains below all came from one sample that was sequenced in a study of cytomegalovirus exposure and HLA in healthy donors (dated by TCRdb to the late 2010s). Libraries were built with the immunoSEQ multiplex PCR assay. A mixture of 60 forward primers for TCR Vbeta segments and 13 reverse primers for TCR Jbeta segments was used in the multiplex PCR. Sourced from immuneACCESS, this table was stored by TCRdb with only in-frame sequences that have V and J called. A share of the clones is absent; for the studies checked, an unresolved V gene accounts for under half, and the remainder has no known explanation. The table for this sample lists about 270,000 clones; about 75% of them were counted only once. Under 3% of the sample rests with the top ten. Sequencing input: PBMCs. The receptors were gathered from a female donor in good health and CMV-seronegative.

The chain recombines TRBV5-1 with TRBJ2-7; 8 nucleotides match TRBD2. The germline V gene encodes CDR1 SGHRS and CDR2 YFSETQ. CDR3 length: 14 residues. V shed 7 bases and J 5 bases; nucleotides not matched to a gene: 11. This CDR3 reads CASGNSGNRDEQYF. CDR3 sequence (DNA): TGCGCCAGCGGTAATAGCGGGAATCGCGACGAGCAGTACTTC.

The CDR3 sequence is CASSLGPEQFF. In DNA form, the CDR3 reads TGTGCCAGCAGCTTAGGTCCGGAGCAGTTCTTC. The chain uses TRBV11-3 and TRBJ2-1; unclear D gene. Trimming shortened V by 1 base and J by 10 bases, and 5 bases separated the two germline ends. The CDR3 contains 11 residues. Germline-derived CDR1 and CDR2 are SGHNT and YENEEA.

The V call is TRBV19, the J call TRBJ1-1; 8 positions match TRBD1. Germline CDR1 reads LNHDA; CDR2 reads SQIVND (reference sequence). CDR3 length: 18 residues. J was trimmed by 4 bases and V by 7 bases; bases with no gene match: 20. CDR3 loop: CASTPLFRQGSGRTEAFF. CDR3 bases: TGTGCCAGTACCCCCCTTTTTAGACAGGGGAGCGGGCGCACTGAAGCTTTCTTT.

The CDR3 DNA sequence: TGTGCCAGCAGCTATTGGGACAGCCACTACGAGCAGTACTTC. It translates to CASSYWDSHYEQYF. This chain connects TRBV7-8 to TRBJ2-7; 7 bases fit TRBD1. The CDR3 has 14 residues. Trimming at V came to 4 bases and at J to 3 bases, leaving 6 bases not matched to a gene. Germline-derived CDR1 and CDR2 are SGHVS and FQNEAQ.

The chain couples TRBV9 to TRBJ1-2; 8 nucleotides align to TRBD1. The CDR3 is 14 amino acids. Germline CDR1 SGDLS, CDR2 YYNGEE. V lost 4 bases, J lost 0 bases, and 2 bases stayed unmatched. The CDR3: CASSTGGANYGYTF. The CDR3 DNA reads as TGTGCCAGCAGCACAGGGGGAGCTAACTATGGCTACACCTTC.

V is TRBV7-9 and J is TRBJ1-1; D is unclear. The CDR3 is 12 amino acids. Germline V gene data show CDR1 as SEHNR and CDR2 as FQNEAQ (reference sequence). Deletions cut 5 bases from V and 10 bases from J, with 14 bases between. CDR3 in DNA: TGTGCCAGCAGCCCTGACGGGAGGAGAGCTTTCTTT. Amino acid sequence: CASSPDGRRAFF. The full variable domain, in which reference TRBV7-9 and TRBJ1-1 provide the parts outside the CDR3, is DTGVSQNPRHKITKRGQNVTFRCDPISEHNRLYWYRQTLGQGPEFLTYFQNEAQLEKSRLLSDRFSAERPKGSFSTLEIQRTEQGDSAMYLCASSPDGRRAFFGQGTRLTVV.

This chain joins TRBV27 and TRBJ2-3; D possibly corresponds to TRBD2 (5 bases). V dropped 5 bases and J dropped 0 bases, with 9 bases sitting between them. Germline V gives CDR1 MNHEY, CDR2 SMNVEV (reference sequence). The CDR3 is 14 residues long. CDR3 in DNA: TGTGCCAGCAGTCCAACTAGGAGCACAGATACGCAGTATTTT. Translated, it gives CASSPTRSTDTQYF.

The chain has TRBV19 and TRBJ2-3; a possible D gene is TRBD1 (6 bases). Trimming took 5 bases from V and 0 from J, leaving 9 bases between them. CDR1 is LNHDA, CDR2 SQIVND, per germline (reference sequence). CDR3 length: 14 amino acids. The CDR3 loop reads CASSPTGSTDTQYF. DNA of the CDR3: TGTGCCAGTAGTCCTACAGGGAGCACAGATACGCAGTATTTT.

The rearrangement joins TRBV9 to TRBJ1-2, with D unresolved. This CDR3 has 15 residues. CDR1 and CDR2 from the germline V gene are SGDLS and YYNGEE. V lost 0 bases and J lost 0, with 9 bases in between. The CDR3 DNA follows: TGTGCCAGCAGCGTAGCAACAGTCCCTAACTATGGCTACACCTTC. It specifies CASSVATVPNYGYTF. Combining the CDR3 with reference TRBV9 and TRBJ1-2 gives the whole variable domain DSGVTQTPKHLITATGQRVTLRCSPRSGDLSVYWYQQSLDQGLQFLIQYYNGEERAKGNILERFSAQQFPDLHSELNLSSLELGDSALYFCASSVATVPNYGYTFGSGTRLTVV.

This clone was seen only a few times. V gene TRBV29-1 combines with J gene TRBJ2-4; no clear D gene. V lost 7 bases and J 6 bases, leaving 13 bases between the germline ends. This CDR3 is built from 12 residues. Germline V lookup: CDR1 SQVTM, CDR2 ANQGSEA. This chain's CDR3 is CSAKTTGNIQYF. The CDR3 nucleotides read TGCAGCGCCAAGACGACGGGAAACATTCAGTACTTC.

CDR3 DNA sequence: TGTGCCAGCAGCCTCGGGGGGACCGGGGAGCTGTTTTTT. Translating gives CASSLGGTGELFF. The chain combines TRBV7-9 with TRBJ2-2, with TRBD2 identical over 7 bases. The germline gives CDR1 SEHNR, CDR2 FQNEAQ (reference sequence). The CDR3 has 13 amino acids. Trimming took 5 bases from V and 5 from J; bases not matched to a gene: 2. Variable domain in full (rest from reference TRBV7-9 and TRBJ2-2): DTGVSQNPRHKITKRGQNVTFRCDPISEHNRLYWYRQTLGQGPEFLTYFQNEAQLEKSRLLSDRFSAERPKGSFSTLEIQRTEQGDSAMYLCASSLGGTGELFFGEGSRLTVL.

The chain has TRBV4-2 and TRBJ2-5, with D perhaps matching TRBD1 (6 bases). Germline V gene lookup returns CDR1 LGHNA and CDR2 YNFKEQ. The V end lost 3 bases, the J end lost 1 base, and 12 bases lay between the germline ends. This CDR3 has 15 amino acids. CDR3 DNA sequence: TGTGCCAGCAGCCAGGGCAGGGGCGTCCAAGAGACCCAGTACTTC. Translation: CASSQGRGVQETQYF.

This clone came up once. This chain links TRBV6-6 with TRBJ2-1; 7 nucleotides align to TRBD1. V shed 5 bases, J shed 7 bases, and the junction held 11 bases outside the gene matches. This CDR3 contains 15 residues. Germline CDR1 MNHNY, CDR2 SVGAGI (reference sequence). This chain's CDR3 is CASSPTRGRTNEQFF. The CDR3 coding sequence is TGTGCCAGCAGTCCCACCAGGGGGAGAACTAATGAGCAGTTCTTC.

The chain links TRBV29-1 to TRBJ2-4, with TRBD2 matching over 12 bases. Germline CDR1 and CDR2: SQVTM and ANQGSEA. The junction had 4 bases not matched to a gene; V was cut back by 7 bases and J by 6 bases. This CDR3 spans 13 amino acids. CDR3 region: CSGLTSGRNIQYF. CDR3 DNA: TGCAGCGGACTGACTAGCGGGAGAAACATTCAGTACTTC.

The chain is built from TRBV5-1 and TRBJ2-5; 11 nucleotides line up with TRBD2. The trim removed 3 bases at V and 5 bases at J, leaving 15 bases unmatched. CDR3 size: 18 residues. The V gene's germline CDR1 is SGHRS and CDR2 YFSETQ. CDR3 protein: CASSSTGTSGGGRETQYF. CDR3 coding DNA: TGCGCCAGCAGCTCCACCGGGACTAGCGGAGGGGGGCGTGAGACCCAGTACTTC.

As DNA, the CDR3 is TGTGCCAGCAGCGTAGACCACGGAGATACGCAGTATTTT. The encoded protein is CASSVDHGDTQYF. V usage is TRBV9 and J usage is TRBJ2-3; D ambiguous. Per germline, CDR1 SGDLS and CDR2 YYNGEE. This CDR3 region has 13 residues. The germline V and J ends were trimmed by 0 bases and 5 bases, with 7 bases remaining between them.

The rearrangement links TRBV7-9 to TRBJ2-7; 8 bases agree with TRBD2. Unmatched junction bases numbered 3, after V lost 3 bases and J lost 2 bases. The CDR3 covers 14 residues. Per the germline V gene, CDR1 is SEHNR and CDR2 is FQNEAQ (reference sequence). CDR3 protein: CASSFGGATYEQYF. CDR3 bases: TGTGCCAGCAGCTTCGGGGGGGCTACCTACGAGCAGTACTTC.

The rearrangement uses TRBV5-5 and TRBJ2-7, with TRBD2 as a possible D gene (5 bases). There are 13 residues in the CDR3. V lost 5 bases and J lost 1, with 10 bases in between. The germline gives CDR1 SGHKS, CDR2 YYEKEE (reference sequence). The CDR3 bases are TGTGCCAGCAGGTCGGGCGGGTCCTACGAGCAGTACTTC. This encodes CASRSGGSYEQYF.

This chain uses TRBV9 with TRBJ2-5, with unresolved D. There are 16 residues in the CDR3. Per the germline V gene, CDR1 is SGDLS and CDR2 is YYNGEE. Trimming left V 3 bases short and J 1 base short, with 16 bases between. CDR3: CASSESQVGPQETQYF. CDR3 in DNA: TGTGCCAGCAGCGAATCCCAGGTGGGTCCCCAAGAGACCCAGTACTTC.

The chain couples TRBV6-5 to TRBJ2-1; the D gene is possibly TRBD2 (6 bases). CDR1 is MNHEY and CDR2 is SVGAGI in the germline V gene. The CDR3 sequence is 14 residues long. V dropped 8 bases and J dropped 0 bases, with 11 bases sitting between them. The CDR3 sequence is CASRFGSSYNEQFF. CDR3 sequence (DNA): TGTGCCAGCCGTTTCGGGAGCTCCTACAATGAGCAGTTCTTC.

CDR3 sequence: CASRAAGVSEQYF. For the CDR3, the DNA is TGTGCCAGCAGGGCTGCGGGAGTATCCGAGCAGTACTTC. The rearrangement joins TRBV7-9 to TRBJ2-7, with 7 bases aligning to TRBD2. There are 13 residues in the CDR3. Looked up from germline, CDR1 is SEHNR and CDR2 is FQNEAQ (reference sequence). V dropped 6 bases and J dropped 6; count of bases not matched to a gene: 8. Based on the CDR3 plus reference TRBV7-9 and TRBJ2-7, the full variable domain is DTGVSQNPRHKITKRGQNVTFRCDPISEHNRLYWYRQTLGQGPEFLTYFQNEAQLEKSRLLSDRFSAERPKGSFSTLEIQRTEQGDSAMYLCASRAAGVSEQYFGPGTRLTVT.

The CDR3 sequence is CASSLRRRQGTHEQYF. The CDR3 DNA follows: TGTGCCAGCAGCCTGCGTCGGCGTCAGGGGACCCACGAGCAGTACTTC. The chain has TRBV5-4 and TRBJ2-5; TRBD1 might be the D (6 bases). The J call is doubtful: the DNA matches TRBJ2-7 better. This CDR3 has 16 amino acids. CDR1 is SGHNT, CDR2 YYREEE, per germline (reference sequence).

This rearrangement joins TRBV7-6 to TRBJ1-4; D may be TRBD1 (5 bases). The V gene's germline CDR1 is SGHVS and CDR2 FNYEAQ. Trimming took off 6 bases at V and 8 bases at J, with 16 bases between the two ends. The CDR3 loop spans 14 amino acids. The chain's CDR3 is CASSERTRGEKLFF. The DNA of the CDR3 is TGTGCCAGCAGTGAGAGGACAAGGGGAGAAAAACTGTTTTTT.

This clone has a single count. This sequence joins TRBV11-2 and TRBJ1-2; TRBD1 might be the D (5 bases). CDR3 length equals 13 residues. Trimming stripped 5 bases from V and 4 bases from J, with 11 bases between. Per germline, CDR1 SGHAT and CDR2 FQNNGV. CDR3: CASSPDSSYGYTF. CDR3 coding DNA: TGTGCCAGCAGCCCCGACAGCTCCTATGGCTACACCTTC.

V usage is TRBV7-9 and J usage is TRBJ2-7, with TRBD2 matching 10 bases. This CDR3 is built from 14 residues. The germline V gene has CDR1 SEHNR and CDR2 FQNEAQ (reference sequence). V shed 3 bases and J 3 bases; nucleotides not matched to a gene: 2. This CDR3 reads CASSLTSGRYEQYF. CDR3 in DNA: TGTGCCAGCAGCTTGACTAGCGGGCGCTACGAGCAGTACTTC.

Details on this clone: Other DNA variants within this sample encode the same CDR3. The chain recombines TRBV19 with TRBJ2-7, with 8 bases that match TRBD1. This CDR3 has 13 residues. The J segment lost 3 bases and the V segment lost 3 bases, leaving 1 base of the junction unmatched. CDR1 is LNHDA, CDR2 SQIVND, per germline (reference sequence). CDR3 region: CASSIGQGYEQYF. CDR3 in DNA: TGTGCCAGTAGTATTGGACAGGGCTACGAGCAGTACTTC.

The V gene is TRBV19, the J gene TRBJ2-7; perhaps TRBD2 as D (5 bases). V lost 4 bases and J 2 bases, leaving 12 bases between the germline ends. Germline lookup yields CDR1 LNHDA and CDR2 SQIVND (reference sequence). This CDR3 has 14 residues. This CDR3 reads CASSSPGKPYEQYF. CDR3 DNA: TGTGCCAGTAGTAGTCCGGGGAAACCCTACGAGCAGTACTTC.

CDR3 loop: CASSPRPSGSYETQYF. As DNA, the CDR3 is TGTGCCAGCAGCCCCCGCCCTAGCGGGAGCTATGAGACCCAGTACTTC. The rearrangement links TRBV7-2 to TRBJ2-5; the match to TRBD2 covers 10 bases. Germline values: CDR1 SGHTA, CDR2 FQGNSA. This CDR3 has 16 amino acids. With 5 bases clipped from V and 5 bases from J, the junction kept 11 bases outside the gene matches.

This clone showed up just once. The gene calls are TRBV10-1 and TRBJ2-3; TRBD1 matches 10 bases. This CDR3 is 14 amino acids long. Unmatched junction bases numbered 4, after V lost 4 bases and J lost 6 bases. CDR1 and CDR2 (germline): WNHNN, SYGVQD (reference sequence). DNA for the CDR3: TGCGCCAGCAGTGCGGACAGGGGGATGGATACGCAGTATTTT. Translating gives CASSADRGMDTQYF.

V is TRBV7-8 and J is TRBJ2-7, with 11 bases identical to TRBD1. The V gene end was trimmed by 5 bases and the J gene end by 3 bases; junction bases not matched to a gene: 0. The germline V gene has CDR1 SGHVS and CDR2 FQNEAQ. This CDR3 spans 13 amino acids. Here the CDR3 reads CASSGTGGYEQYF. The CDR3 bases are TGTGCCAGCAGCGGGACAGGGGGCTACGAGCAGTACTTC. The whole variable domain, filled in from reference TRBV7-8 and TRBJ2-7, reads GAGVSQSPRYKVAKRGQDVALRCDPISGHVSLFWYQQALGQGPEFLTYFQNEAQLDKSGLPSDRFFAERPEGSVSTLKIQRTQQEDSAVYLCASSGTGGYEQYFGPGTRLTVT.